One and the same sample provided the 6 T cell receptor beta chains below, sequenced in a study of T cells in Graves' hyperthyroidism and ophthalmopathy. TCR beta CDR3 region amplification was performed from RNA transcripts. First-round RT-PCR targeting the TCR CDR3 was performed with the HTBI primer set. TCRdb re-analysed the multiplex PCR reads in MiXCR, keeping a single row per CDR3 protein. The sample shows 550,000 to 600,000 distinct CDR3 sequences, 35% to 55% of them seen only once. Source material: peripheral blood or thyroid tissue (not recorded which). These receptors all come from an adult woman with Graves' disease, either hyperthyroidism or ophthalmopathy (not recorded which).

The chain has TRBV2 and TRBJ1-1, with D maybe TRBD1 (5 bases). The V and J ends lost 4 bases and 4 bases respectively, with 7 bases between them. This CDR3 comprises 12 residues. Germline CDR1 is SNHLY and CDR2 is FYNNEI. CDR3 DNA sequence: TGTGCCAGCAGTGGGGACGGCACTGAAGCTTTCTTT. The encoded protein is CASSGDGTEAFF.

V is TRBV7-9 and J is TRBJ2-7; 7 nucleotides match TRBD1. The V segment lost 5 bases and the J segment 2 bases; nucleotides outside the gene matches: 12. Germline V gene sequence: CDR1 SEHNR, CDR2 FQNEAQ (reference sequence). CDR3 length equals 16 residues. The CDR3 is CASSVSPFQGAYEQYF. In DNA form, the CDR3 reads TGTGCCAGCAGCGTTTCCCCCTTTCAGGGGGCCTACGAGCAGTACTTC. The full variable domain, in which reference TRBV7-9 and TRBJ2-7 provide the parts outside the CDR3, is DTGVSQNPRHKITKRGQNVTFRCDPISEHNRLYWYRQTLGQGPEFLTYFQNEAQLEKSRLLSDRFSAERPKGSFSTLEIQRTEQGDSAMYLCASSVSPFQGAYEQYFGPGTRLTVT.

Ten or more counts support this clonotype. The J gene is TRBJ1-3, the V gene TRBV25-1, with no clear D. Germline assignment: CDR1 MGHDK and CDR2 SYGVNS. This CDR3 region has 14 residues. V dropped 4 bases and J dropped 7 bases, with 14 bases sitting between them. CDR3 region: CASSADGGRNTIYF. Here the CDR3 DNA reads TGTGCCAGCAGTGCTGACGGCGGGCGGAACACCATATATTTT.

This clonotype was counted ten times or more. The CDR3 DNA reads TGCAGTATTCCGGGACTAGCGACGGGCGAGCAGTACTTC. Translated: CSIPGLATGEQYF. This sequence joins TRBV20-1 and TRBJ2-7; 10 nucleotides match TRBD2. V lost 8 bases, J lost 6 bases, and 10 bases stayed unmatched. Germline CDR1 reads DFQATT; CDR2 reads SNEGSKA (reference sequence). This CDR3 has 13 residues.

Points on this clonotype: One base away lies a much larger clone, so this may be a sequencing read error. V is TRBV12-3 or TRBV12-4 and J is TRBJ1-2; D is perhaps TRBD1 (6 bases). The CDR3 spans 18 residues. Trimming stripped 3 bases from V and 0 bases from J, with 20 bases between. The DNA of the CDR3 is TGTGCCAGCAGTTTTAGGTGGATACAGGGTTATTCTAACTATGGCTACACCTTC. Its translation: CASSFRWIQGYSNYGYTF.

The V gene is TRBV9, the J gene TRBJ1-2; D perhaps matches TRBD1 (5 bases). V lost 0 bases to trimming and J lost 3 bases, with 12 bases between them. CDR3 length: 15 amino acids. Germline CDR1 SGDLS, CDR2 YYNGEE. In DNA form, the CDR3 reads TGTGCCAGCAGCGTAGGGGGGTCCTCCTACTATGGCTACACCTTC. It translates to CASSVGGSSYYGYTF.